This entry concerns a single T cell receptor (beta chain). The antigen this receptor binds is unknown. No qualities accompany the bases; no much larger clone lies one base away. This specimen belongs to a study of blood T cell repertoires in COVID-19 (dated by TCRdb to 2020 to 2021). Context from the whole study: Samples from collaborators originated in the United States, Italy and Spain and spanned both the acute and convalescent phases of COVID-19. The repertoires were made available in a free public database intended to serve as a resource for research on the immune response to SARS-CoV-2. The material from the prospective study consisted of cDNA or gDNA derived from T cells, B-cell-depleted T cells, or PBMCs. The dataset comprised deeply sampled blood TCRbeta repertoires from subjects exposed to, actively infected with, or recovered from COVID-19. HLA class I and class II types, where available, came from metadata supplied by the sample provider rather than from assay-based typing. The samples were drawn from two sources: the first 160 participants of the ongoing ImmuneRACE study, and some 1,300 subjects contributed by 6 global collaborators. Nearly every sample came with metadata listing a de-identified subject ID, COVID-19 status, age in years and sex.

TCRbeta CDR3 regions were amplified from genomic DNA by means of the immunoSEQ Assay, a bias-controlled multiplex PCR. The original methods were these. Within the assay, amplification of reference gene primers was used to estimate how many nucleated cells each sample contained. To quantify the absolute abundance of each unique TCRbeta CDR3 rearrangement, sequence reads were collapsed and filtered. For each sample, productive Simpson clonality was calculated as the square root of Simpson's diversity index over productive rearrangements. This is the immuneACCESS table as TCRdb keeps it, with only in-frame sequences that have V and J called. A part of the clones is gone; compared with another copy, unresolved V genes explain less than half, and the rest is unexplained. From that table come the V and J calls and clone size; the DNA was used to work out D and trimming. The sample contains 310,000 or so clones, about 89% of them found a single time. 2.2% of the sample is held by the ten biggest clonotypes.

In Seattle, one collaborating source enrolled patients while the infection was active and tracked those patients longitudinally over the course of disease. Collaborating institutions collected whole blood in K2EDTA tubes following their own protocols. For TCRbeta analysis, collaborator samples were shipped as frozen whole blood, as isolated PBMCs, or as DNA extracted from either sample type. The research as a whole found: The quantity of clinical and demographic metadata differed by source and by participant and was supplied without curation.

The clonotype comes from a woman in her thirties with COVID-19, enrolled during active disease. Sample: peripheral blood.

The DNA is TGTGCCTGGAGTGTAGGGACACCTTACACTGAAGCTTTCTTT. It translates as CAWSVGTPYTEAFF. The V gene is TRBV30 and the J gene is TRBJ1-1; perhaps TRBD1 is the D gene, with 6 bases matching. CDR1 and CDR2 are drawn from the germline V gene (reference sequence): GTSNPN, SVGIG. V was cut back by 0 bases and J by 3 bases, leaving a gap of 11 bases between them. CDR3 length: 14 amino acids, cysteine to phenylalanine. Only the CDR3 portion is preserved as DNA: 42 bases, with reading frame beginning at the first base.